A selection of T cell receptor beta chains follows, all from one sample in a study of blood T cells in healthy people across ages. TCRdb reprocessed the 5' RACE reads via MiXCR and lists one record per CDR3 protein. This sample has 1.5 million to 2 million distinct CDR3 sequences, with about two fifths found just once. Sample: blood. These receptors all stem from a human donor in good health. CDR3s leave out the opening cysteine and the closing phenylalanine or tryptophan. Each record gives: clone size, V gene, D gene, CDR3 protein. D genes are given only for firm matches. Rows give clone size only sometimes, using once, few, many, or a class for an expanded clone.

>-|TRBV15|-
ATSREKAATDTQY
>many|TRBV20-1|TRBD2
SALTPGTSDEQF
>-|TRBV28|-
ASKGGDVYNEQF
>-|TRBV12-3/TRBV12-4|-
ASSFSGGGARVFEKLF
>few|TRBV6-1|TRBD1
ASHLGTGNQETQY
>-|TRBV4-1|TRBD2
ASSQDSLTSGHETQY
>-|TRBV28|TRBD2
ACSLVGGGENTGELF
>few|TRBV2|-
ASLIGPNYEQY
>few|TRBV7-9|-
ASSLRQGGVSYEQY
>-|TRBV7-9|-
ASSWGLPETQY
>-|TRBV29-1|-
SVGTNGGDYGYT
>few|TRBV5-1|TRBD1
ASSPSSGQANTQY
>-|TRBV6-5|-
ASSQGGITEAF
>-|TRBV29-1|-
SGSGSTEAF
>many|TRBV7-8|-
ASSLGGGTGGGLGEQF
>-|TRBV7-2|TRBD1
ASSLAPGGATYGYT
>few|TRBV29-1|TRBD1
SVEEGTGWDTEAF
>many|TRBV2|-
ASTEGFDEQY
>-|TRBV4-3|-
ASRLGAESTDTQY
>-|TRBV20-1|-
SARGTRGGYEQY
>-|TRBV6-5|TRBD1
ASSFTYTGEDEAF
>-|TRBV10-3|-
AISRDTGYGYT
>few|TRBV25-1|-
ASGSAGAPYEQY
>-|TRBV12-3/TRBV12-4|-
ASGPRDLARNEQF
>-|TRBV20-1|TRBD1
SATEGQGWSYEQY
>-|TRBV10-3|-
AISGGEFYGYT
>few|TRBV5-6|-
ASTISGYGYT
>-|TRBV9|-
ASSVGGFGANVLT
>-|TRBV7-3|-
ASSPLELLF